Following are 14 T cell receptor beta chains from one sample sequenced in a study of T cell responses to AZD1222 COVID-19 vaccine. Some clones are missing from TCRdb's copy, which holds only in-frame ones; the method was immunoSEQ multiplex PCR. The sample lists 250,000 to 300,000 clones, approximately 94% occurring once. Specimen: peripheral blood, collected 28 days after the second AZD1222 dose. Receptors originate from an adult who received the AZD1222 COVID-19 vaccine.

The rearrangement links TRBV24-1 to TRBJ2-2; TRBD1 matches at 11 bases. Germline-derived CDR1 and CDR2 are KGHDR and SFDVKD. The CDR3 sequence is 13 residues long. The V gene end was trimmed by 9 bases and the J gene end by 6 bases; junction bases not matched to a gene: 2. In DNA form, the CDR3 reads TGTGCCACCGGGACAGGGGGATCCGGGGAGCTGTTTTTT. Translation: CATGTGGSGELFF.

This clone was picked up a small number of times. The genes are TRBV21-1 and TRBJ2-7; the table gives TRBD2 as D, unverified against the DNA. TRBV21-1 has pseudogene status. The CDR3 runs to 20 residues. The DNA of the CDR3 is TGTGCCAGCAGCAAAGATCCCGCGGACAGAGATATAGCGGGAGCTAACGAGCAGTACTTC. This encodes CASSKDPADRDIAGANEQYF.

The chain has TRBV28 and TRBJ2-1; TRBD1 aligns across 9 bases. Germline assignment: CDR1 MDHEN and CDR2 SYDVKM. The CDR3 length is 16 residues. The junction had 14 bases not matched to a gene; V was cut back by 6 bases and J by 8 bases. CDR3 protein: CASRPPGQGGVDEQFF. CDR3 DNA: TGTGCCAGCAGGCCCCCGGGACAGGGAGGGGTCGATGAGCAGTTCTTC.

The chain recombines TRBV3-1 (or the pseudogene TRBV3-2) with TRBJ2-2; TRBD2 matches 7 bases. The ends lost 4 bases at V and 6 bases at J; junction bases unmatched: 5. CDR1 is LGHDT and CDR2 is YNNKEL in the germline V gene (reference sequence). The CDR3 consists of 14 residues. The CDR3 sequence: CASSPRGGPGELFF. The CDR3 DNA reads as TGTGCCAGCAGCCCCCGGGGAGGGCCCGGGGAGCTGTTTTTT.

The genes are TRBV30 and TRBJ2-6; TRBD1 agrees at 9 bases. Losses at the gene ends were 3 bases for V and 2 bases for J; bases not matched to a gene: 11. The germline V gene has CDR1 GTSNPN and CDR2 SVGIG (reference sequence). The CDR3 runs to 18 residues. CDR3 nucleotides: TGTGCCTGGAGGGTTGGGACAGGGACCCTCCCTGGGGCCAACGTCCTGACTTTC. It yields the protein CAWRVGTGTLPGANVLTF.

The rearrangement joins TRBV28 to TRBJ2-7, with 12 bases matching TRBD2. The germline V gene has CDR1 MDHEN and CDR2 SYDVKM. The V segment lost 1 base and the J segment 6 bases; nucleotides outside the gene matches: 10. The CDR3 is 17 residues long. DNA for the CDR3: TGTGCCAGCAGTTTATATCGGCCGGCTAGCGGGAGGGTCGAGCAGTACTTC. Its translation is CASSLYRPASGRVEQYF.

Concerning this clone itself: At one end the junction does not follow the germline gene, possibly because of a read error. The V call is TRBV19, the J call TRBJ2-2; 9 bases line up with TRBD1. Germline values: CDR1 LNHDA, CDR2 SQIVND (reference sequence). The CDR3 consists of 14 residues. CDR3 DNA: TGTGCCAGTAGTACGGGACAGGGCCTGGGGCCCCTGCCCTTT. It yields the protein CASSTGQGLGPLPF.

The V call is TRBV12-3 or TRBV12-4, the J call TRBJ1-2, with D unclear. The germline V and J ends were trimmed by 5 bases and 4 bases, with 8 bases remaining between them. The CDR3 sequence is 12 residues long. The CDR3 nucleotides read TGTGCCAGCAGTCTCGGGTTCTATGGCTACACCTTC. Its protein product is CASSLGFYGYTF.

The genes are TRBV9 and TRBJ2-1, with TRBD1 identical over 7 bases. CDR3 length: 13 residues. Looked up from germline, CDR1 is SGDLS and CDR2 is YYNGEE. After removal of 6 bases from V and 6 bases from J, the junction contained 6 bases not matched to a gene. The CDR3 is CASTPQGFNEQFF. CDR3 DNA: TGTGCCAGCACCCCACAGGGGTTCAATGAGCAGTTCTTC.

Written as DNA, the CDR3 is TGTGCCAGCAGCTTGGCCGGAGGGGAGAACACTGAAGCTTTCTTT. It is translated as CASSLAGGENTEAFF. The chain couples TRBV5-4 to TRBJ1-1, with D perhaps matching TRBD1 (5 bases). The length of the CDR3 is 15 residues. Germline V gene sequence: CDR1 SGHNT, CDR2 YYREEE (reference sequence). V was clipped by 0 bases and J by 1 base, with 10 bases between them.

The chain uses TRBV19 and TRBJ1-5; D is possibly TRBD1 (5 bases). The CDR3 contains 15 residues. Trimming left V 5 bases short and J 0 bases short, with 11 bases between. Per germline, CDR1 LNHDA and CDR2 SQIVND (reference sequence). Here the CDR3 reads CASSGGGNSNQPQHF. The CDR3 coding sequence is TGTGCCAGTAGTGGGGGAGGGAATAGCAATCAGCCCCAGCATTTT.

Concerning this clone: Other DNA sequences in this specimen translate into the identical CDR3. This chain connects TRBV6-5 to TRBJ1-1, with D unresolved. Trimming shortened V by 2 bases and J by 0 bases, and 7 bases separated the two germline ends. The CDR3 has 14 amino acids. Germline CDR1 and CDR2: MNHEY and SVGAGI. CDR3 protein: CASSYRGLNTEAFF. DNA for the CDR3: TGTGCCAGCAGTTACCGGGGTCTGAACACTGAAGCTTTCTTT.

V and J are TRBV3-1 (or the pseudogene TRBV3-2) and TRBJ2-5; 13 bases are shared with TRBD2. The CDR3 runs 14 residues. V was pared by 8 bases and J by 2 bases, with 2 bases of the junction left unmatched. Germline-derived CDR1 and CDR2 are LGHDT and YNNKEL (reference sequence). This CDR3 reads CASRGLAGQETQYF. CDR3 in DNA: TGTGCCAGCCGGGGACTAGCGGGACAAGAGACCCAGTACTTC.

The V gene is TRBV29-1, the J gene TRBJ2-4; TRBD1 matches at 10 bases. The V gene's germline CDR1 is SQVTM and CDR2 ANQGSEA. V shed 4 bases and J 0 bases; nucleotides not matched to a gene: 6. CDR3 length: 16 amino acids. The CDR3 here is CSVGSRDRGAKNIQYF. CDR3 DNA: TGCAGCGTTGGGTCCCGGGACAGGGGAGCCAAAAACATTCAGTACTTC.